This paragraph covers one T cell receptor beta chain sequence. There is no known antigen for this receptor. The record has no base qualities; no much larger clone is one base away. This record belongs to a study of identical twins (dated by TCRdb to the mid-2010s). A note on the overall study: To test whether fetal clonotypes persist, this study deep-sequenced TCR alpha and beta repertoires from monozygotic twins, from unrelated adults of various ages, and from cord blood. Replicate twin experiments were performed at different times using different library preparation protocols to rule out contamination. The paper as a whole reports these results and caveats: Compared with coincidental sharing between unrelated individuals, an excess of low generation-probability sequences was observed among out-of-frame TCR alpha sequences shared between twins. A weaker excess of twin sharing was found in beta out-of-frame sequences because the signal-to-noise ratio was lowered by fewer shared sequences. Recombination models systematically underestimated out-of-frame TCR alpha sharing in monozygotic twins but agreed with sharing between unrelated individuals. Because the same donors could not be followed over many years, conclusions were based on cross-sectional statistical analysis. Invariant T cells such as MAIT and iNKT could partly confound zero-insertion analyses, though diverse VJ usage argued against this for most clonotypes. Abundant cord blood beta clonotypes carried fewer insertions; young adult naive repertoires showed a weaker similar trend, while memory repertoires showed none.

Unmatched junction bases come to 8, with V trimmed by 6 bases and J by 3 bases. From the cysteine up to the phenylalanine, the CDR3 has a length of 14 residues. The sequence is cut down to CDR3 DNA, 42 bases in frame from base 1. Looking up the germline V gene yields CDR1 MNHNS and CDR2 SASEGT. Libraries came from 5' RACE. The sequencing machine was an Illumina HiSeq 2000. A universal primer binding site was added through template switching, and the final cDNA carried a unique molecular identifier so that TCR cDNA molecules could be counted accurately. Specific primers in the conserved constant-segment region were used to synthesize first-strand cDNA for the TCR alpha and beta chains. To control for contamination, each cDNA library was double barcoded with a SMART-Mk sample barcode plus Illumina barcodes. TruSeq adapter sequences, together with Illumina sample barcodes, were added in two successive PCR steps. Sequencing of the TCR alpha and beta cDNA libraries was done on the Illumina HiSeq platform using custom primers. As for the original processing: MiGEC was used to process raw reads and extract unique molecular identifiers, and MiXCR was used to find CDR3 positions. For each individual, recombination models were inferred using an EM algorithm with the repgenHMM and IGoR tools. The analysis of shared clonotypes was done with the tcR package in R, with sharing normalized by the product of cloneset sizes. To study raw recombination without the effects of thymic and clonal selection, out-of-frame nonproductive sequences were analyzed. In TCRdb, the public reads were trimmed at Q25 with fastp and aligned with MiXCR, with productive beta chains retained. Rows are unified per CDR3 protein, each entry keeping the most common DNA and genes. None of the V and J calls come from the authors' own analysis; TCRdb made them. A total of about 520,000 distinct CDR3 sequences appear in this sample, 22% of them only once. 0.8% to 1% of the sample comes from the top ten.

Every donor in the study was a healthy Caucasian. The twin cohort comprised three pairs of female monozygotic twins, all aged roughly 18 to 30 years. CD4+ and CD8+ T cell populations were isolated with positive isolation kits from Invitrogen. A further study also used this sample, focusing on T cells expressing NK-cell markers. Looking at the second paper: In sorted CD3+CD56+NKG2C+, CD3+CD56+NKG2C- and CD3+CD56-NKG2C+ T-cell subsets from several donors, TCR beta-chain repertoires were profiled. Of the eight sequenced donors, seven were found to be HCMV-seropositive and one was found to be HCMV-seronegative. To restrict sorting to alphabetaTCR-expressing T cells, an anti-gammadeltaTCR antibody was added in several experiments. For six donors, the dominant CD3+CD56+NKG2C+ clonotypes were among the top 10 CD8+ clonotypes and accounted for about 1.0-7.5% of CD8+ T cells. Those dominant clonotypes were again the most abundant among CD3+CD56-NKG2C+ cells in a handful of donors, at roughly 25-60.1%. Whether the expanded NKG2C-expressing T cell clones were specific for HCMV antigens was left unclear. All eight donors whose samples were sequenced were randomly selected healthy volunteers, three of them men and five women. To determine HCMV serostatus, a commercial ELISA kit was used to detect HCMV-specific IgG in serum. MIGEC was used to demultiplex reads and group the reads by UMI, and MiTCR was used to assemble and quantify clonotypes. Only TCR cDNA sequences supported by at least two reads were kept to exclude erroneous sequences. The tcR package was used for downstream repertoire analysis, and clonotypes were matched across fractions by CDR3 nucleotide sequence plus V segment. Antigen specificity was annotated against VDJdb with VDJmatch, allowing one amino acid substitution in CDR3.

The sequence was collected from a woman aged 18 to 35 in good health. The material sequenced was CD4+ T cells sorted from blood. Here the chain combines TRBV6-1 and TRBJ2-7; TRBD1 agrees with 7 junctional bases. The DNA sequence is as follows: TGTGCCAGCAGCAACCCCGGGACAGTCTACGAGCAGTACTTC. Translated, it reads CASSNPGTVYEQYF.